This T cell receptor beta chain was captured in a study of Graves' ophthalmopathy and Graves' hyperthyroidism. General observations from the study: The model forecast ophthalmopathy progression, reaching under 71% sensitivity and 72% to 80% specificity.

Beta-chain TCR CDR3 regions were amplified from RNA transcripts. Second-round multiplex PCR came after first-round RT-PCR with HTBI primers. TCRdb re-called the multiplex PCR reads through MiXCR, storing one row per CDR3 protein. The repertoire holds 300,000 to 400,000 distinct CDR3 sequences, roughly 15% seen once, with more than 9% in the top ten. Exclusion criteria comprised other autoimmune diseases, uncontrolled infections, pregnancy or lactation in patients. Establishment of the diagnosis relied upon clinical symptoms, serum thyroxine, TRAb, thyroid ultrasound and orbital computed tomography. This clonotype was recorded at least ten times. The antigen is not known. The TCR originated in an adult man with Graves' ophthalmopathy. Sequences were obtained from peripheral blood.

CDR3 region: CAISETGISYEQYF. DNA of the CDR3: TGTGCCATCAGTGAGACAGGGATATCCTACGAGCAGTACTTC. This rearrangement joins TRBV10-3 to TRBJ2-7; D is perhaps TRBD1 (6 bases). Per the germline V gene, CDR1 is ENHRY and CDR2 is SYGVKD. The length of the CDR3 is 14 residues. Trimming took 2 bases from V and 1 from J, leaving 9 bases between them.